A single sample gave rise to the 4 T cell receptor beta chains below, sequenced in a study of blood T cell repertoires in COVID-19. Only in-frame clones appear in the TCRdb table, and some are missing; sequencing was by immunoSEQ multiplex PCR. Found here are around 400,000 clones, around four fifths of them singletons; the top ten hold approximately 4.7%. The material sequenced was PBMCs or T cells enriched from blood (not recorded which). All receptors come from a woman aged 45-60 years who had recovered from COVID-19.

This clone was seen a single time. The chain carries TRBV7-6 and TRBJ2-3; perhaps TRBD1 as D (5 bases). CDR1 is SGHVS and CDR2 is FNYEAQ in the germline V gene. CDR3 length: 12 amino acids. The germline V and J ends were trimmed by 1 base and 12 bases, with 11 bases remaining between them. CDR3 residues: CASSLVDTRQYF. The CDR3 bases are TGTGCCAGCAGCTTAGTGGACACAAGACAGTATTTT.

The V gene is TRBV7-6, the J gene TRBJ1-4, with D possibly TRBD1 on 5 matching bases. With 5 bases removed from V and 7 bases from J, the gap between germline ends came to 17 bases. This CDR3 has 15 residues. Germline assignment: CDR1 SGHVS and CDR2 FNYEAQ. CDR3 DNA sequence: TGTGCCAGCAGCAAAGGGGAAGGGGTTGGTGAAAAACTGTTTTTT. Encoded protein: CASSKGEGVGEKLFF.

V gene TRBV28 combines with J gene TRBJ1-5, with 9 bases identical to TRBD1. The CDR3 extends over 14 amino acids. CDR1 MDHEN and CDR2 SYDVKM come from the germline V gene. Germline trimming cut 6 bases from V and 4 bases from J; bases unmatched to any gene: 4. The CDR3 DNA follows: TGTGCCAGCAGACCCGGGACAGGGAATCAGCCCCAGCATTTT. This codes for CASRPGTGNQPQHF.

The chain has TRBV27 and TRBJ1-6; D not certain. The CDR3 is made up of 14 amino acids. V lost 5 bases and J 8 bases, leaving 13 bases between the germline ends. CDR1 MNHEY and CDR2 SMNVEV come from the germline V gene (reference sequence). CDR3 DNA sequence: TGTGCCAGCAGTAAGACAAGGCCATATTCACCCCTCCACTTT. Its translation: CASSKTRPYSPLHF.